This paragraph covers one T cell receptor (beta chain) sequence. This clone was observed a few times. Its antigen is unknown. Base quality data are lacking; no much larger clone is found one base away. This entry is derived from a study of blood T cell repertoires in COVID-19 (dated by TCRdb to the early 2020s). Some background on the complete study: The collaborator samples originated in the United States, Italy and Spain and spanned the acute and convalescent phases of COVID-19. The prospective study material was composed of cDNA or gDNA derived from T cells, B-cell-depleted T cells, or PBMCs. The dataset comprised deeply sampled blood TCRbeta repertoires from subjects exposed to, actively infected with, or recovered from COVID-19. The repertoires were released in a freely available public database meant as a resource for research on the immune response to SARS-CoV-2. The samples were drawn from the first 160 participants of the ongoing ImmuneRACE study and from roughly 1,300 subjects provided by 6 global collaborators. A de-identified subject ID, COVID-19 status, age in years and sex were almost always included in the sample metadata. Where available, HLA class I and class II types were obtained from metadata supplied by the sample provider rather than from assay-based typing. General findings and caveats noted by the study authors: The amount of clinical and demographic metadata varied by source and participant and was provided uncurated.

TCRbeta CDR3 regions were amplified from genomic DNA by means of the immunoSEQ Assay, a bias-controlled multiplex PCR. Per the original workflow: Nucleated cell counts per sample were estimated from amplification of reference gene primers within the assay. To quantify the absolute abundance of each unique TCRbeta CDR3 rearrangement, sequence reads were collapsed and filtered. For each sample, productive Simpson clonality was calculated as the square root of Simpson's diversity index over productive rearrangements. In its TCRdb copy, this immuneACCESS table keeps in-frame sequences only and misses some clones. Where compared with another copy, unresolved V genes explain less than half of these, and the others have no known cause. The V and J calls and clone size are taken from that table; D and trimming were inferred from the DNA. This sample is represented by 130,000 or so clones; 60% to 80% of them were singletons. Jointly, the top ten make up over 6.5% of the sample.

The CDR3 holds 15 amino acids from the cysteine to the phenylalanine. Only CDR3 DNA is held: 45 bases, read in frame from base 1. V loses 4 bases at its end and J loses 9 bases; junction bases beyond the gene matches: 8. The germline V gene (reference sequence) yields LNHDA for CDR1 and SQIVND for CDR2. Collaborating institutions collected whole blood in K2EDTA tubes following their own protocols. For TCRbeta analysis, collaborator samples were shipped as frozen whole blood, as isolated PBMCs, or as DNA extracted from either sample type. Sequenced sample: peripheral blood. The V and J segments used are TRBV19 and TRBJ1-6; 8 junctional bases match TRBD1. This sequence originates from a human donor in a cohort sampled during active COVID-19. DNA sequence: TGTGCCAGTAGTAGCTCGGGACAGGCCGGTTCACCCCTCCACTTT. This encodes CASSSSGQAGSPLHF.